A selection of T cell receptor beta chains follows, all from one sample in a study of cytotoxic CD8 clonotypes in ibrutinib-treated CLL. The assay was immunoSEQ multiplex PCR, and TCRdb's table has in-frame clones only and misses some. The sample lists 150,000 or so clones, approximately 84% occurring once. The source was PBMCs, collected after 24 months of ibrutinib treatment. Source of these receptors: a human donor with chronic lymphocytic leukemia. The CDR3 runs from the conserved cysteine through the conserved F or W. D genes are given only for firm matches. Part of the rows lack a size; the others show once, few, many or a class for expanded clones.

j_call,clone_size,d_call,v_call,cdr3_nt,cdr3_aa
TRBJ2-1,NA,NA,TRBV7-3,TGTGCCAGCTCGGTCCACCCGAGCTCCTACAATGAGCAGTTCTTC,CASSVHPSSYNEQFF
TRBJ2-3,NA,TRBD2,TRBV5-6,TGTGCCAGCAGCGGGGTAACTAGCGGGAGTTCGGATACGCAGTATTTT,CASSGVTSGSSDTQYF
TRBJ1-1,NA,NA,TRBV27,TGTGCCAGCACACCGATTCTAGGGGCGCTGAACACTGAAGCTTTCTTT,CASTPILGALNTEAFF
TRBJ2-7,NA,TRBD1,TRBV28,TGTGCCAGCAGTTCTCGGACAGGGCTCTCCTACGAGCAGTACTTC,CASSSRTGLSYEQYF
TRBJ2-1,NA,TRBD1,TRBV12-5,TGTGCTAGTGGTTTGGGGGACAGGTTCGATGAGCAGTTCTTC,CASGLGDRFDEQFF
TRBJ2-5,NA,NA,TRBV5-1,TGCGCCAGTTCTCAGCAGGCCTGGGGGACCCAGTACTTC,CASSQQAWGTQYF
TRBJ2-1,NA,NA,TRBV25-1,TGTGCCAGCAGTGAACAGGACCCTTACAATGAGCAGTTCTTC,CASSEQDPYNEQFF
TRBJ1-5,once,NA,TRBV18,TGTGCCAGCTCACGACGGGACGACGGCCTGGAGCCCCAGCATTTT,CASSRRDDGLEPQHF
TRBJ2-1,NA,NA,TRBV11-2,TGTGCCAGCACCCTCCCGAACTTCCGGGTTGAAAATGAGCAGTTCTTC,CASTLPNFRVENEQFF
TRBJ1-1,NA,NA,TRBV29-1,TGCAGCGTCCCTAAGGGTTGGGGCCAGGGGAACACTGAAGCTTTCTTT,CSVPKGWGQGNTEAFF
TRBJ1-1,NA,NA,TRBV19,TGTGCCAGTAGTATAGTTCCCACTGAAGCTTTCTTT,CASSIVPTEAFF
TRBJ1-4,NA,TRBD1,TRBV5-6,TGTGCCAGCAGCCTACCGGGACAGGGGTATGAAAAACTGTTTTTT,CASSLPGQGYEKLFF
TRBJ2-7,NA,TRBD2,TRBV18,TGTGCCAGCTCACCCCAGCGGGAGGGCGACGAGCAGTACTTC,CASSPQREGDEQYF
TRBJ2-3,NA,TRBD1,TRBV9,TGTGCCAGCAGCTTCGGGACAGGGGCAGATACGCAGTATTTT,CASSFGTGADTQYF
TRBJ1-1,NA,NA,TRBV30,TGTGCCTGGAGTGTCCAGATGAACACTGAAGCTTTCTTT,CAWSVQMNTEAFF
TRBJ1-2,NA,NA,TRBV6-6,TGTGCCAGCAGCCGGGACACTTCGGGAGGCTACACCTTC,CASSRDTSGGYTF
TRBJ1-1,NA,TRBD1,TRBV4-1,TGCGCCAGCAGCCATCCCGGGACAGGGTACGGCACTGAAGCTTTCTTT,CASSHPGTGYGTEAFF
TRBJ2-7,NA,TRBD2,TRBV5-1,TGCGCCAGCAGCTTGAGCGGGAGCTCCTACGAGCAGTACTTC,CASSLSGSSYEQYF
TRBJ1-2,NA,TRBD1,TRBV4-1,TGCGCCAGCAGCCGCCCGACCCAGGGGGCGGTCTATGGCTACACCTTC,CASSRPTQGAVYGYTF
TRBJ1-1,once,NA,TRBV7-2,TGTGCCAGCAGCCAACTGGCGGGGGCCACTGAAGCTTTCTTT,CASSQLAGATEAFF
TRBJ2-7,few,TRBD1,TRBV28,TGTGCCAGCACCCCTTCTGTAGGGACAGGGGACGAGCAGTACTTC,CASTPSVGTGDEQYF
TRBJ2-2,NA,NA,TRBV6-5,TGTGCCAGCAGATCCGCAAGGGCCACCGGGGAGCTGTTTTTT,CASRSARATGELFF
TRBJ2-7,NA,TRBD2,TRBV7-2,TGTGCCAGCAGCTTAGCGGGCGGGAGCTCCTACGAGCAGTACTTC,CASSLAGGSSYEQYF
TRBJ2-3,NA,TRBD1,TRBV29-1,TGCAGCGTCGGGACAGTTGATACGCAGTATTTT,CSVGTVDTQYF
TRBJ1-1,NA,NA,TRBV7-2,TGTGCCTCCTTACATGCTGCAACCATGAACACTGAAGCTTTCTTT,CASLHAATMNTEAFF
TRBJ2-7,NA,NA,TRBV7-2,TGTGCCAGCAGCTTAGATGGCAGGGGGGCCTACGAGCAGTACTTC,CASSLDGRGAYEQYF
TRBJ2-7,many,NA,TRBV5-6,TGTGCCAGCAGCTTGGTCGGGAATGCCTACGAGCAGTACTTC,CASSLVGNAYEQYF
TRBJ2-1,NA,NA,TRBV7-7,TGTGCTAGCAGCCACAGGGAAACCCAGACCTACAATGAGCAGTTCTTC,CASSHRETQTYNEQFF
TRBJ2-6,NA,TRBD1,TRBV5-1,TGCGCCAGCTCCCTCCCCGGGACAGCAAGCTCTGGGGCCAACGTCCTGACTTTC,CASSLPGTASSGANVLTF